This is a list of T cell receptor beta chains from one sample in a study of breast tumors, draining lymph nodes, adjacent tissues. One entry per CDR3 protein results from TCRdb running MiXCR on the multiplex PCR reads. Of about 200,000 distinct CDR3 sequences in the sample, 31% were seen once. Sequencing was carried out using axillary lymph node tissue. The source of these receptors is a female donor with breast cancer. Some clones in this sample may be carry-over from other donors' samples. The CDR3 runs from the conserved cysteine through the conserved F or W. D genes are given only for firm matches. Size values are once, few and many counts, or a class for expanded clones, and some rows have none.

len	v_gene	j_gene	abundance	d_gene	CDR3nt	CDR3aa
17	TRBV5-1	TRBJ2-1	many	TRBD2	TGCGCCAGCAGCATCACCCCGGGACTAGCGGCGACCAATGAGCAGTTCTTC	CASSITPGLAATNEQFF
14	TRBV7-2	TRBJ1-2	many	NA	TGTGCCAGCAGCTTGCGGGGGCAGGCTCATGGCTACACCTTC	CASSLRGQAHGYTF
18	TRBV18	TRBJ1-5	few	NA	TGTGCCAGCTCCCAATACGAGCAGCTCCAGGGTGGAAGTCAGCCCCAGCATTTT	CASSQYEQLQGGSQPQHF
15	TRBV12-3/TRBV12-4	TRBJ1-4	many	NA	TGTGCCAGCAGTCCCTGGGCAGCACGAGGGGAAAAACTGTTTTTT	CASSPWAARGEKLFF
15	TRBV5-4	TRBJ2-1	few	NA	TGTGCCAGCAGCTTGGGGGCGGCCCGGCTCCATGAGCAGTTCTTC	CASSLGAARLHEQFF
14	TRBV6-1	TRBJ2-1	few	TRBD2	TGTGCCAGCAGTGAAGGACAGGGACTAGCTGAGCAGTTCTTC	CASSEGQGLAEQFF
15	TRBV5-1	TRBJ1-1	NA	NA	TGCGCCAGCAGCTTGGCCTACGGGGGAGACACTGAAGCTTTCTTT	CASSLAYGGDTEAFF
15	TRBV20-1	TRBJ2-3	many	NA	TGCAGTGCTAGAGAGGGGAACAGGGACACAGATACGCAGTATTTT	CSAREGNRDTDTQYF
16	TRBV20-1	TRBJ2-2	many	TRBD2	TGCAGTGCTAGAGATTGGCTAGCGGGAAATACCGGGGAGCTGTTTTTT	CSARDWLAGNTGELFF
13	TRBV11-2	TRBJ2-3	many	NA	TGCGCCAGCAGTCCGGGGGGCACAGATACGCAGTATTTT	CASSPGGTDTQYF
17	TRBV20-1	TRBJ2-2	many	TRBD2	TGCAGTGCTAGAGACCCCGGGACTAGCGGGAGAGCCGGGGAGCTGTTTTTT	CSARDPGTSGRAGELFF
15	TRBV27	TRBJ1-5	few	TRBD1	TGTGCCAGCAGTTGGGACAGGGGAAACAATCAGCCCCAGCATTTT	CASSWDRGNNQPQHF
15	TRBV20-1	TRBJ1-2	many	TRBD1	TGCAGTGCTAGAGATATTGGGGCAGGGGGCGTTGGCTACACCTTC	CSARDIGAGGVGYTF
14	TRBV29-1	TRBJ2-6	NA	NA	TGCAGCGTCGGGGGGCTTAATGGGGCCAACGTCCTGACTTTC	CSVGGLNGANVLTF
14	TRBV29-1	TRBJ2-7	once	TRBD1	TGCAGCGTTGCGGGGGGACAGGGGGCCTACGAGCAGTACTTC	CSVAGGQGAYEQYF
15	TRBV18	TRBJ2-3	many	NA	TGTGCCAGCTCACCACCGTCCAGGGGGGCAGATACGCAGTATTTT	CASSPPSRGADTQYF
18	TRBV30	TRBJ2-3	NA	TRBD2	TGTGCCTGGAGTGTGGGTAGCGGGAGATTCGCGTTCACAGATACGCAGTATTTT	CAWSVGSGRFAFTDTQYF
17	TRBV5-5	TRBJ2-3	many	NA	TGTGCCAGCAGCTTGTCCCCCCTCGGGCCGGGAACAGATACGCAGTATTTT	CASSLSPLGPGTDTQYF
13	TRBV10-3	TRBJ1-5	many	TRBD1	TGTGCCATCCGAGACAGGGTAGGACAGCCCCAGCATTTT	CAIRDRVGQPQHF
15	TRBV7-8	TRBJ2-5	many	TRBD2	TGTGCCAGCAGCCTACTAGCGGGGGGCGGGGAGACCCAGTACTTC	CASSLLAGGGETQYF
15	TRBV20-1	TRBJ1-3	NA	NA	TGCAGTGCTAGAGATCCCGGGACCTCTGGAAACACCATATATTTT	CSARDPGTSGNTIYF
15	TRBV12-3/TRBV12-4	TRBJ2-3	many	TRBD1	TGTGCCAGCAGTTCGGGACAGGGCTTCGCAGATACGCAGTATTTT	CASSSGQGFADTQYF
15	TRBV20-1	TRBJ2-7	many	NA	TGCAGTGCTAGAGACCGCCGGGCCCTTACCTACGAGCAGTACTTC	CSARDRRALTYEQYF
13	TRBV5-1	TRBJ2-2	NA	NA	TGCGCCAGCAGCCTCGATAACGCCGGGGAGCTGTTTTTT	CASSLDNAGELFF
14	TRBV24-1	TRBJ2-2	NA	NA	TGTGCCACCAGTGTTGAGCGGAACACCGGGGAGCTGTTTTTT	CATSVERNTGELFF
13	TRBV20-1	TRBJ2-7	many	TRBD1	TGCAGTGCGGTTCGGACAGGGGAGGGCGAGCAGTACTTC	CSAVRTGEGEQYF